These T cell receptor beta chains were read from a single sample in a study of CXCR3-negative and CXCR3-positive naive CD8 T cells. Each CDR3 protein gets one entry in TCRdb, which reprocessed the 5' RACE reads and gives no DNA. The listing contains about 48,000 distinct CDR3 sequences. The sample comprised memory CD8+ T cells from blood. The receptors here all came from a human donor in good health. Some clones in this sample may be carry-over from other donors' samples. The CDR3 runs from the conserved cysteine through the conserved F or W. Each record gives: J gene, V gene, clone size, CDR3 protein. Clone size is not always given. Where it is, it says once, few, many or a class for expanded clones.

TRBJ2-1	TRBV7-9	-	CASSDPTGGSYNEQFF
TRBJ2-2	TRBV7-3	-	CASSHLGAGSNTGELFF
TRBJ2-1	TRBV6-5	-	CASLSGTGDYNEQFF
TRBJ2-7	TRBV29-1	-	CSVEGDTYEQYF
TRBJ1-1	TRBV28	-	CASLPVDKVRGTEAFF
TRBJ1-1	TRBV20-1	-	CSARDSATTEAFF
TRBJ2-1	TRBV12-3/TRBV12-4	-	CASSTGDNEQFF
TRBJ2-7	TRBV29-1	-	CSVEDGRTYEQYF
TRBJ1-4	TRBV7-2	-	CASSLSLTLGGEKLFF
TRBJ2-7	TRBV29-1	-	CSVEDRTSYEQYF
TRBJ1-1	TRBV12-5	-	CASGTGFNTEAFF
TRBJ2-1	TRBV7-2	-	CASSLVLAGGNEQFF
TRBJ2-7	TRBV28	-	CASSLSQALRSYEQYF
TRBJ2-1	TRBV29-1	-	CSVGPLGKAGSYNEQFF
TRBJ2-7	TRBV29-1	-	CSVEVRPYEQYF
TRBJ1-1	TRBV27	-	CASRFTVNTEAFF
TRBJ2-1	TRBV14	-	CASSSRRGQGNNEQFF
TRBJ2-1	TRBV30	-	CAWSHFLARAGFNEQFF
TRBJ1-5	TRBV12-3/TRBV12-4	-	CASSQTRGRNQPQHF
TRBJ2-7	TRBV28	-	CASSIRSGGAYEQYF
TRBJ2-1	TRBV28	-	CASSLGKREVYNEQFF
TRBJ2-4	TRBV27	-	CASKLGGSLAKNIQYF
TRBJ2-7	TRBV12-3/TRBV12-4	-	CASSLFSGDEQYF
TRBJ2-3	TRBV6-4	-	CASSESGGATDTQYF
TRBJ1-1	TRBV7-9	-	CASSLSTEAFF
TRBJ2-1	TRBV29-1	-	CSVEGLAGYNEQFF
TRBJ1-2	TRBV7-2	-	CASSLTLGTAPWDYGYTF
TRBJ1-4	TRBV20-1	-	CSARTNRDSNEKLFF
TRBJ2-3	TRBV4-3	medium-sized	CASSQDSGFTDTQYF
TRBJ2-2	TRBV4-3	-	CASSQGLEFSGELFF
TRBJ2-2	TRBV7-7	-	CASSTNSGGDTGELFF
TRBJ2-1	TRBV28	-	CASSLRNYNEQFF
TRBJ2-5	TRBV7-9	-	CASSLGAGGPYATQYF